At least ten counts were recorded for the clone carrying this TCR beta chain. Its antigen is unknown. Each CDR3 protein gets one entry after TCRdb re-called the reads with MiXCR. There are about 920,000 distinct CDR3 sequences in the sample; less than 35% occur only once, and around 15% lies in the top ten. Germline V CDR1 and CDR2: SQVTM, ANQGSEA. The ends were cut back, 4 bases at V and 2 bases at J, with 9 bases in the middle. The CDR3 sequence is 12 residues long. This sample was included in a study of T cell repertoires in cytomegalovirus infection. Overall study: CMV epitopes used comprised recently identified HLA-C-restricted ones and well-studied HLA-B-restricted ones. In public TCR beta signatures, there were indications of both CMV infection and matching HLA type.

Study conclusions and caveats: Dominating the ex vivo response were TCR beta clonotypes that were CMV-specific and HLA-C-restricted.

The V gene is TRBV29-1, the J gene TRBJ2-7; no reliable D call. The sample in question was cultured CD8+ T cells from PBMCs, obtained from culture after CMV antigen stimulation. The receptor was isolated from a human donor in good health (CMV status not recorded). Some clones in this sample may be carry-over from other donors' samples. The CDR3 region is CSVVKAPYEQYF. The CDR3 DNA is TGCAGCGTTGTAAAGGCTCCCTACGAGCAGTACTTC.